The 6 T cell receptor beta chains presented below share a single source sample, sequenced in a study of cytomegalovirus exposure and HLA in healthy donors. Primers: 60 Vbeta forward and 13 Jbeta reverse. Profiling relied on immunoSEQ multiplex PCR, and the TCRdb table lists in-frame clones only, not all of them. This table holds about 52,000 clones. Sequencing was performed on PBMCs. The source is a woman aged 55-70 years in good health and CMV-seropositive.

The rearrangement links TRBV7-2 to TRBJ2-5; the D is unclear. Trimming removed 5 bases from V and 0 bases from J, with 4 bases in between. This CDR3 has 12 residues. Germline V gene sequence: CDR1 SGHTA, CDR2 FQGNSA. In DNA, the CDR3 is TGTGCCAGCAGCCGGTACCAAGAGACCCAGTACTTC. This codes for CASSRYQETQYF.

The chain links TRBV5-1 to TRBJ1-1; D gene uncertain. The CDR3 sequence is 13 residues long. V lost 2 bases, J lost 8 bases, and 13 bases lay in between. CDR1 and CDR2 (germline): SGHRS, YFSETQ. CDR3 residues: CASSLGTKTEAFF. The CDR3 DNA sequence: TGCGCCAGCAGCTTAGGAACAAAGACAGAAGCTTTCTTT.

Note on this clone: The junction differs from germline at one of its ends, possibly a read error. This sequence joins TRBV6-5 and TRBJ2-3; 12 bases agree with TRBD2. Per germline, CDR1 MNHEY and CDR2 SVGAGI. The CDR3 contains 15 residues. The CDR3 protein is CASTGLAGSTDKQYF. The CDR3 region has the DNA TGTGCCAGCACAGGACTAGCGGGGAGCACAGATAAGCAGTATTTT.

The CDR3 protein is CASSVAWTGYEQYF. For the CDR3, the DNA is TGTGCCAGCAGCGTAGCTTGGACAGGCTACGAGCAGTACTTC. The J gene is TRBJ2-7, the V gene TRBV9; 7 positions match TRBD1. CDR1 and CDR2 (germline): SGDLS, YYNGEE. The CDR3 is made up of 14 amino acids. The trim removed 0 bases at V and 3 bases at J, leaving 3 bases unmatched.

This chain joins TRBV6-5 and TRBJ2-7; 13 nucleotides match TRBD2. Trimming at V came to 5 bases and at J to 5 bases, leaving 6 bases not matched to a gene. The CDR3 runs 15 residues. Germline V gene data show CDR1 as MNHEY and CDR2 as SVGAGI. DNA for the CDR3: TGTGCCAGCAGTGCACCCGGGACTAGCGGGGACGAGCAGTACTTC. Translation: CASSAPGTSGDEQYF.

This chain uses TRBV5-4 with TRBJ1-2, with D possibly being TRBD1 (5 bases). This CDR3 comprises 12 residues. V gave up 4 bases and J gave up 7 bases, with 11 bases separating them. Germline V gives CDR1 SGHNT, CDR2 YYREEE (reference sequence). CDR3 DNA sequence: TGTGCCAGCAGCGGGGGGAATGGTGGCTACACCTTC. It codes for CASSGGNGGYTF.